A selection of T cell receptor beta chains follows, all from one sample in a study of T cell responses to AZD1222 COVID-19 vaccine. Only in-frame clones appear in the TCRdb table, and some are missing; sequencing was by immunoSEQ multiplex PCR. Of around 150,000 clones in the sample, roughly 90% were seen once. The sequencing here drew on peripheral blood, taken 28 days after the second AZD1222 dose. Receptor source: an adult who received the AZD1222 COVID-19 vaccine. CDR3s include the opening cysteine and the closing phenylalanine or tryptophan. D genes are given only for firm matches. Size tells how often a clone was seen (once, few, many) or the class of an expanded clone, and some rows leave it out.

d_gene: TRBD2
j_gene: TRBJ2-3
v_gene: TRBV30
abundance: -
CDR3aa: CAWSTSGRAEDTQYF
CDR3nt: TGTGCCTGGAGTACTAGCGGGAGGGCCGAAGATACGCAGTATTTT

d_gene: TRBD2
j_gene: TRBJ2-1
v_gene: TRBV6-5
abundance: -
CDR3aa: CASTIAGSGDEQFF
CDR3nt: TGTGCCAGCACCATAGCGGGAAGTGGCGATGAGCAGTTCTTC

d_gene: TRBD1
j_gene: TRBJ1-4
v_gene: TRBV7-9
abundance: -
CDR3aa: CASSQWTGPNEKLFF
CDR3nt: TGTGCCAGCAGCCAGTGGACAGGGCCTAATGAAAAACTGTTTTTT

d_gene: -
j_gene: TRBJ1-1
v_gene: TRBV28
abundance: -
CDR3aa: CASSLDWSIGAEAFF
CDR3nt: TGTGCCAGCAGTCTGGACTGGTCTATTGGGGCTGAAGCTTTCTTT

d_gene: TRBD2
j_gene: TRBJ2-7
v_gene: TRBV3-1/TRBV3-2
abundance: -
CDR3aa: CASSPILAVNEQYF
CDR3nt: TGTGCCAGCAGCCCAATACTAGCGGTAAACGAGCAGTACTTC

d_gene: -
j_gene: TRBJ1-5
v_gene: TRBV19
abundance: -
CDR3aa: CASSPTVPSSNQPQHF
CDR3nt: TGTGCCAGTAGTCCTACCGTACCATCAAGCAATCAGCCCCAGCATTTT

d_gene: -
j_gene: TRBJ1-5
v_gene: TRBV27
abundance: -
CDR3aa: CASPCGGGWIINQPQHF
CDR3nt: TGTGCCAGTCCGTGCGGGGGGGGCTGGATTATAAATCAGCCCCAGCATTTT

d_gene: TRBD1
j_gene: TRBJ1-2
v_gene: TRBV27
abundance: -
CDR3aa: CASSAPGQGYGYTF
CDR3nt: TGTGCCAGCAGTGCTCCCGGACAGGGTTACGGCTACACCTTC

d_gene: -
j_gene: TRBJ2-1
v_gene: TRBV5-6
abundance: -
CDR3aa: CASSLRTSYNEQFF
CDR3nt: TGTGCCAGCAGCTTGAGGACCTCATACAATGAGCAGTTCTTC

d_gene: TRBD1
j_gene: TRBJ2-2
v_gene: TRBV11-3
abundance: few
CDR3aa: CASSPRDREDTGELFF
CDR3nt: TGTGCCAGCAGCCCCCGGGACAGGGAGGACACCGGGGAGCTGTTTTTT

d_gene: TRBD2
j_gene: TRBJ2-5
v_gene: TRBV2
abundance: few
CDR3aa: CASSEALAGGPEETQYF
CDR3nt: TGTGCCAGCAGTGAAGCCCTAGCGGGAGGCCCGGAGGAGACCCAGTACTTC

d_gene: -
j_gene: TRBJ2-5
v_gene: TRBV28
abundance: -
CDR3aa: CASSPTLLLIQETQYF
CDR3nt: TGTGCCAGCAGTCCTACCCTACTTCTTATCCAAGAGACCCAGTACTTC

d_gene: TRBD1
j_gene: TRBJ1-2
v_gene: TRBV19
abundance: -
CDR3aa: CASSTWDRKTPSNYGYTF
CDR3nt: TGTGCCAGTAGTACGTGGGACAGGAAAACTCCGTCTAACTATGGCTACACCTTC

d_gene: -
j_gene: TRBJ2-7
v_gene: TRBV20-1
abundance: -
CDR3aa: CSASHAEGYEQYF
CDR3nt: TGCAGTGCTAGTCACGCCGAAGGCTACGAGCAGTACTTC

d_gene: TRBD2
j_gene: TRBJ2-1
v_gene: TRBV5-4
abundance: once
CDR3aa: CASSSPLAGGVYNEQFF
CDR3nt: TGTGCCAGCAGCTCCCCGCTAGCGGGAGGTGTCTACAATGAGCAGTTCTTC

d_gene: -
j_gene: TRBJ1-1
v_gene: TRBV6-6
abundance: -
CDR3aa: CASILRGDRGQEAFF
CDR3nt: TGTGCCAGCATCTTAAGGGGGGACCGGGGCCAGGAAGCTTTCTTT

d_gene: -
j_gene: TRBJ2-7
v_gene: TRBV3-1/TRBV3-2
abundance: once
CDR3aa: CASSHGAQSYEQYF
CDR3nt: TGTGCCAGCAGCCACGGGGCCCAATCCTACGAGCAGTACTTC

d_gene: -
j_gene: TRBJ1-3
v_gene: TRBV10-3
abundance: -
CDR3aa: CATIPTGPGNTIYF
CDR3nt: TGTGCCACCATTCCCACGGGACCCGGAAACACCATATATTTT

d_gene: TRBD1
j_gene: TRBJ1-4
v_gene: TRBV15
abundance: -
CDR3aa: CATSRGQVLATNEKLFF
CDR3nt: TGTGCCACCAGCCGAGGACAGGTCTTAGCAACTAATGAAAAACTGTTTTTT

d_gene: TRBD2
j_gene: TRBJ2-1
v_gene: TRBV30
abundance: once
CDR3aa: CAWRRGGSGNEQFF
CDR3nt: TGTGCCTGGAGGAGGGGCGGGAGTGGGAATGAGCAGTTCTTC

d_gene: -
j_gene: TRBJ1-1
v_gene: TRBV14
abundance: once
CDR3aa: CASSQDQAGLNEAFF
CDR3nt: TGTGCCAGCAGCCAAGACCAGGCAGGGCTGAATGAAGCTTTCTTT

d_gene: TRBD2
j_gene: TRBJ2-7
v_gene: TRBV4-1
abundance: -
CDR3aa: CASSQVPGGPEEQYF
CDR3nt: TGCGCCAGCAGCCAAGTCCCGGGAGGGCCCGAGGAGCAGTACTTC

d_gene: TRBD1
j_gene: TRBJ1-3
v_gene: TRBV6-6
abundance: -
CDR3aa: CASSPGQGETGPGNTIYF
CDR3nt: TGTGCCAGCAGTCCCGGACAGGGAGAAACCGGGCCTGGAAACACCATATATTTT

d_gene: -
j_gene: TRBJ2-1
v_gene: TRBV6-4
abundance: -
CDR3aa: CASSDSRLDPNEQFF
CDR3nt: TGTGCCAGCAGTGACTCGCGTCTAGACCCCAATGAGCAGTTCTTC

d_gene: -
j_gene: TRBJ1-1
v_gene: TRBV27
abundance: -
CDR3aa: CASSSRGGTEAFF
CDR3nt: TGTGCCAGCAGTTCCCGGGGGGGGACTGAAGCTTTCTTT

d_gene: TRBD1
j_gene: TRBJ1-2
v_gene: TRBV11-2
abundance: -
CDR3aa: CASSWGQGAMGGYTF
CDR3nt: TGTGCCAGCAGCTGGGGACAGGGGGCGATGGGTGGCTACACCTTC

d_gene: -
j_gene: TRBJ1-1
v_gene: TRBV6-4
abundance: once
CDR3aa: CASSPERQGISTEAFF
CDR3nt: TGTGCCAGCAGCCCTGAGAGGCAGGGGATAAGCACTGAAGCTTTCTTT

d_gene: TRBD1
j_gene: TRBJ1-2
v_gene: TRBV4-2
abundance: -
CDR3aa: CASSPWTGTNYGYTF
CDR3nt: TGTGCCAGCAGCCCGTGGACAGGGACGAACTATGGCTACACCTTC

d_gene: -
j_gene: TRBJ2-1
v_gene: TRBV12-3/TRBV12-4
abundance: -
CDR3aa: CASNQGHYNEQFF
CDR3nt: TGTGCCAGCAATCAGGGGCATTACAATGAGCAGTTCTTC

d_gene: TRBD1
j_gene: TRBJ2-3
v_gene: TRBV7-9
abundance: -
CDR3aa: CASSLVLRGMAQYF
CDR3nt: TGTGCCAGCAGCTTAGTCCTCAGGGGGATGGCGCAGTATTTT

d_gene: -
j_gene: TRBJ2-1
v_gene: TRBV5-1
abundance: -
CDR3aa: CASSLTDYNEQFF
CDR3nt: TGCGCCAGCAGCTTGACAGACTACAATGAGCAGTTCTTC

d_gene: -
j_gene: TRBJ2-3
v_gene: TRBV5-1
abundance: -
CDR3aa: CASSLVSGTDTQYF
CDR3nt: TGCGCCAGCAGCTTGGTTTCCGGCACAGATACGCAGTATTTT

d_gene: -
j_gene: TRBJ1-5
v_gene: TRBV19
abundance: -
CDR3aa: CASSISGTGNQPQHF
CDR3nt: TGTGCCAGTAGTATCTCCGGGACTGGCAATCAGCCCCAGCATTTT

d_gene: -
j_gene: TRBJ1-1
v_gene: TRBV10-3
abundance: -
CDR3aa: CAISESREAFF
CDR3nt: TGTGCCATCAGTGAGTCGAGGGAAGCTTTCTTT

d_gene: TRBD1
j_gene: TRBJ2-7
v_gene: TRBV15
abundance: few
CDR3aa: CATSRDFGQGAYEQYF
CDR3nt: TGTGCCACCAGCAGAGATTTTGGACAGGGGGCCTACGAGCAGTACTTC

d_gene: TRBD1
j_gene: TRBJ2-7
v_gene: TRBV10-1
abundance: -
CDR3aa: CASSEQGALVAYF
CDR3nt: TGCGCCAGCAGTGAACAGGGGGCGCTTGTGGCGTACTTC

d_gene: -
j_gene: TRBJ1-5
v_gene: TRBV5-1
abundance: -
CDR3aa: CASSLAGGQQPQHF
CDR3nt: TGCGCCAGCAGCTTGGCCGGGGGGCAGCAGCCCCAGCATTTT

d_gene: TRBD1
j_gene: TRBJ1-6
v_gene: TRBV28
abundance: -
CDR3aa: CASSLGQGTSPLHF
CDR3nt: TGTGCCAGCAGCCTGGGACAGGGAACTTCACCCCTCCACTTT

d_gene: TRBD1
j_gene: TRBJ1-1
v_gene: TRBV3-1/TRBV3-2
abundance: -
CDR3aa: CASSHTGGVGEAFF
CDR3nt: TGTGCCAGCAGCCATACAGGGGGGGTAGGTGAAGCTTTCTTT

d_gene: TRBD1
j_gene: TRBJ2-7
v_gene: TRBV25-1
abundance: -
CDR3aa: CASSVGLTGAEQYF
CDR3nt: TGTGCCAGCAGTGTGGGCCTGACAGGGGCCGAGCAGTACTTC

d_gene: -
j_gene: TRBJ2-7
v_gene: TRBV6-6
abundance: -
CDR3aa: CASMVGVSYEQYF
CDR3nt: TGTGCCAGCATGGTAGGGGTATCCTACGAGCAGTACTTC